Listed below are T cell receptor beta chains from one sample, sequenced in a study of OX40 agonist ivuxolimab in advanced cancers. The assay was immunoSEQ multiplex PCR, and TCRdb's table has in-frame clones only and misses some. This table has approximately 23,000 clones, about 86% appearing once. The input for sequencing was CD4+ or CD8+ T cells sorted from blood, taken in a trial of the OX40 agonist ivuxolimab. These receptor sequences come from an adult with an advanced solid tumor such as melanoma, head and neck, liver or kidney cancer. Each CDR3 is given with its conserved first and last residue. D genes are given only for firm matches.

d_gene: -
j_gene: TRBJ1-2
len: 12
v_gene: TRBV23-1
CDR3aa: CASSQMVWGYTF
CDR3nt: TGCGCCAGCAGTCAAATGGTCTGGGGCTACACCTTC

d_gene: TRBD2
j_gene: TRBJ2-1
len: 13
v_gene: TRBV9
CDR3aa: CASSPGTRDEQFF
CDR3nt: TGTGCCAGCAGTCCCGGGACTAGAGATGAGCAGTTCTTC

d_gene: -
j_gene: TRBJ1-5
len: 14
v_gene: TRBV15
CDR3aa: CATRLDSLNQPQHF
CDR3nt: TGTGCCACCAGACTCGACAGTTTAAATCAGCCCCAGCATTTT

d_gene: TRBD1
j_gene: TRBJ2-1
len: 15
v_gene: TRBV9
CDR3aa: CASSPQRTGANEQFF
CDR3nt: TGTGCCAGCAGCCCCCAAAGGACAGGGGCCAATGAGCAGTTCTTC

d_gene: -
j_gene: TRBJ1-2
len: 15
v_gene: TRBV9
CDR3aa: CASSPEGTGLYGYTF
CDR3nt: TGTGCCAGCAGCCCAGAAGGAACAGGCCTATATGGCTACACCTTC

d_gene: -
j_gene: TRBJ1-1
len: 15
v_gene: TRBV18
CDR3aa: CASSAGRGGNTEAFF
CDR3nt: TGTGCCAGCTCCGCGGGACGGGGGGGGAACACTGAAGCTTTCTTT

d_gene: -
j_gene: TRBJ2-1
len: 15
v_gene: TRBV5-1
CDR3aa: CASSWSPGERSEQFF
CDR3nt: TGCGCCAGCAGCTGGTCCCCGGGTGAGCGGAGTGAGCAGTTCTTC

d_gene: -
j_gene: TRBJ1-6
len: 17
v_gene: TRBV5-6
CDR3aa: CASSFGRGITYNSPLHF
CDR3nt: TGTGCCAGCAGCTTTGGGCGGGGAATCACCTATAATTCACCCCTCCACTTT

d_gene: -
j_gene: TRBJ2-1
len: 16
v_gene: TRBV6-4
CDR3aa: CASSDEVSQRRNEQFF
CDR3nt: TGTGCCAGCAGTGATGAGGTGTCTCAGCGGCGCAATGAGCAGTTCTTC

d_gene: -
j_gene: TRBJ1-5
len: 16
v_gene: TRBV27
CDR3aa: CASINGGGYSNQPQHF
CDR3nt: TGTGCCAGCATCAATGGTGGGGGCTATAGCAATCAGCCCCAGCATTTT

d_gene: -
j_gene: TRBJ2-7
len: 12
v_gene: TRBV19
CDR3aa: CASSPGRTIQYF
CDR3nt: TGTGCCAGTTCTCCGGGCCGAACGATACAGTACTTC

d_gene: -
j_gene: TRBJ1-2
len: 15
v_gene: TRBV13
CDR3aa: CASSLGLGRNYGYTF
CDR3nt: TGTGCCAGCAGCTTAGGTTTGGGTAGGAACTATGGCTACACCTTC

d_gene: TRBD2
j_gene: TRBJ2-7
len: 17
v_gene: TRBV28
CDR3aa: CASSTRRLAGDSYEQYF
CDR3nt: TGTGCCAGCAGTACGAGGCGTTTAGCGGGAGATTCCTACGAGCAGTACTTC

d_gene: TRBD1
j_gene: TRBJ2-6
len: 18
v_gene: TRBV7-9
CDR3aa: CASSGLGTGYSGANVLTF
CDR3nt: TGTGCCAGCAGCGGACTCGGGACAGGGTATTCTGGGGCCAACGTCCTGACTTTC

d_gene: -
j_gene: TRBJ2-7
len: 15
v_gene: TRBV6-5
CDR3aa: CASSFRGGGSYEQYF
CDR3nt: TGTGCCAGCAGTTTTCGGGGCGGAGGGAGCTACGAGCAGTACTTC

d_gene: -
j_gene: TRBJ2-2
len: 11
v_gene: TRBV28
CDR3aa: CASSPEGELFF
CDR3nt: TGTGCCAGCAGCCCGGAAGGGGAGCTGTTTTTT

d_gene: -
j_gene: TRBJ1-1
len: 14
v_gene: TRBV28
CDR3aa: CASSLGFQSTEAFF
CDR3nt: TGTGCCAGCAGTCTAGGGTTCCAGAGCACTGAAGCTTTCTTT

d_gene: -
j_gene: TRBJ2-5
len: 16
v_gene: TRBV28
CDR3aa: CASSQGHRGRRETQYF
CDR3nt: TGTGCCAGCAGTCAAGGACATCGGGGTCGAAGGGAGACCCAGTACTTC

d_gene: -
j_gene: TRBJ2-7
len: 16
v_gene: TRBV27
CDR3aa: CASSFIPQGKIYEQYF
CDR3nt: TGTGCCAGCAGTTTCATTCCGCAGGGCAAAATCTACGAGCAGTACTTC

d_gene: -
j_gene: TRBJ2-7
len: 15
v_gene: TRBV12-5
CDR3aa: CASGFWETAFYEQYF
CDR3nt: TGTGCTAGTGGTTTTTGGGAAACAGCTTTCTACGAGCAGTACTTC

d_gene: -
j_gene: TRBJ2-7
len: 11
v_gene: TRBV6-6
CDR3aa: CASTLGGEQYF
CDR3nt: TGTGCCAGCACCCTAGGGGGAGAGCAGTACTTC